This TCR beta chain was sequenced during a study of cytomegalovirus exposure and HLA in healthy donors. CDR1 is SGHAT and CDR2 is FQNNGV in the germline V gene. V shed 3 bases and J shed 2 bases, with 7 bases lying between them. There are 13 residues in the CDR3. The PCR had 60 Vbeta and 13 Jbeta primers. Assay: immunoSEQ multiplex PCR; the TCRdb copy retains only in-frame clones and omits some. The sample has 70,000 to 90,000 clones; the top ten hold 3.8%. The chain joins TRBV11-2 to TRBJ2-5; D is undetermined. This receptor was identified in a man aged 18 to 35 in good health and CMV-seropositive. Sequenced: PBMCs. The CDR3 nucleotides are TGTGCCAGCAGCTTCACAATGCAAGAGACCCAGTACTTC. Translated: CASSFTMQETQYF.